This T cell receptor (beta chain) was profiled in a study of response to subunit inactivated influenza vaccine. CDR3 length equals 17 residues. Per germline, CDR1 SGHRS and CDR2 YFSETQ. V lost 0 bases to trimming and J lost 4 bases, with 17 bases between them. One entry per CDR3 protein, called by TCRdb with MiXCR from the RT-PCR reads. The table records hundreds of thousands of distinct CDR3 sequences, 12% of them present only once. Sequences were derived from PBMCs from blood, sampled on the day of vaccination. This receptor was identified in a man in his forties or fifties who received an inactivated influenza vaccine. The chain recombines TRBV5-1 with TRBJ2-1; a weak D match, TRBD2 (6 bases). Here the CDR3 DNA reads TGCGCCAGCAGCTTGGGCGGGGTGGGGGGTATGTACAATGAGCAGTTCTTC. Protein product: CASSLGGVGGMYNEQFF. Full variable domain (rest looked up from reference TRBV5-1 and TRBJ2-1): KAGVTQTPRYLIKTRGQQVTLSCSPISGHRSVSWYQQTPGQGLQFLFEYFSETQRNKGNFPGRFSGRQFSNSRSEMNVSTLELGDSALYLCASSLGGVGGMYNEQFFGPGTRLTVL.